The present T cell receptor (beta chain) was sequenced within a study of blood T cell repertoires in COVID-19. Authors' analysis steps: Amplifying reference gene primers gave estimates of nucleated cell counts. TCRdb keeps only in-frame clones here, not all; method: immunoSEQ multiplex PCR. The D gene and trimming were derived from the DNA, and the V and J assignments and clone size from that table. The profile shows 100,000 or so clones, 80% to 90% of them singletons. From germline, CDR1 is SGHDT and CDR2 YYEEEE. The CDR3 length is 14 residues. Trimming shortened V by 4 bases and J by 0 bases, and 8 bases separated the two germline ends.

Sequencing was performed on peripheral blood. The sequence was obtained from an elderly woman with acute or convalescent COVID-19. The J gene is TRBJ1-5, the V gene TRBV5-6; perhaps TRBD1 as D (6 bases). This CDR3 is CASSHRVSNQPQHF. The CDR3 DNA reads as TGTGCCAGCAGCCACAGGGTTAGCAATCAGCCCCAGCATTTT.